Listed below are T cell receptor beta chains from one sample, sequenced in a study of identifying expanded T cells in peripheral blood. The method was immunoSEQ multiplex PCR; TCRdb's version includes in-frame clones alone and lacks a portion of them. This sample carries some 95,000 clones, around 85% of them seen once, and the ten largest clones take 4.5% to 7%. The material sequenced was blood. These receptors all come from a person aged 18 to 70 in good health. The CDR3 runs from the conserved cysteine through the conserved F or W. The D gene is left open where the match is weak. Part of the rows lack a size; the others show once, few, many or a class for expanded clones.

>TRBJ2-3|.|.|TRBV7-6
CASSLETARGNTQYF
TGTGCCAGCAGCTTAGAGACCGCCCGGGGAAATACGCAGTATTTT
>TRBJ1-2|TRBD1|.|TRBV7-2
CASSNDRVYGYTF
TGTGCCAGCAGCAACGACAGGGTGTATGGCTACACCTTC
>TRBJ2-2|.|.|TRBV5-1
CASSLTPNTGELFF
TGCGCCAGCAGCTTGACACCGAACACCGGGGAGCTGTTTTTT
>TRBJ2-3|.|.|TRBV6-1
CALAGSTDTQYF
TGTGCCCTCGCCGGGAGCACAGATACGCAGTATTTT
>TRBJ2-3|.|.|TRBV7-2
CASSFFLGGRGTDTQYF
TGTGCCAGCAGCTTCTTCCTAGGGGGAAGGGGGACAGATACGCAGTATTTT
>TRBJ2-7|.|.|TRBV11-2
CASSLEGQSSEQYF
TGTGCCAGCAGCTTAGAAGGACAATCGAGCGAGCAGTACTTC
>TRBJ1-1|TRBD1|.|TRBV18
CASSPPDRGLEAFF
TGTGCCAGCTCACCGCCGGACAGGGGGCTGGAAGCTTTCTTT
>TRBJ2-2|.|.|TRBV7-9
CASSVSLTGELFF
TGTGCCAGCAGCGTAAGTCTCACCGGGGAGCTGTTTTTT
>TRBJ2-3|.|.|TRBV5-1
CASSSYSNTQYF
TGCGCCAGCAGCTCCTACTCGAATACGCAGTATTTT
>TRBJ1-1|.|.|TRBV9
CASSEGRLNTEAFF
TGTGCCAGCAGCGAGGGACGGCTAAACACTGAAGCTTTCTTT
>TRBJ1-3|.|.|TRBV4-1
CASSQVWTTGNTIYF
TGCGCCAGCAGCCAAGTTTGGACTACTGGAAACACCATATATTTT
>TRBJ1-6|.|.|TRBV27
CASSWGGQANSPLHF
TGTGCCAGCAGTTGGGGGGGGCAGGCGAATTCACCCCTCCACTTT
>TRBJ2-3|.|.|TRBV27
CASRPLGRGWDTQYF
TGTGCCAGCAGACCTCTGGGGCGGGGATGGGATACGCAGTATTTT
>TRBJ1-1|.|few|TRBV6-5
CASTPPGGANTEAFF
TGTGCCAGCACTCCACCCGGGGGGGCGAACACTGAAGCTTTCTTT
>TRBJ2-3|TRBD2|.|TRBV18
CASSPTSGLTDTQYF
TGTGCCAGCTCACCTACTAGCGGACTCACAGATACGCAGTATTTT
>TRBJ1-3|.|.|TRBV4-3
CASSQDGRQPGNTIYF
TGCGCCAGCAGCCAAGATGGGAGGCAGCCTGGAAACACCATATATTTT
>TRBJ2-1|TRBD2|.|TRBV7-9
CASSERGPYNEQFF
TGTGCCAGCAGCGAGCGGGGGCCTTACAATGAGCAGTTCTTC
>TRBJ2-3|TRBD2|.|TRBV30
CAWSAAGGPGLTDTQYF
TGTGCCTGGAGCGCTGCGGGGGGGCCGGGATTGACAGATACGCAGTATTTT
>TRBJ1-2|.|.|TRBV5-1
CASRWNSEDGYTF
TGCGCCAGCAGATGGAACAGCGAGGATGGCTACACCTTC
>TRBJ1-6|TRBD1|few|TRBV7-9
CASSPGTGISSPLHF
TGTGCCAGCAGCCCCGGGACAGGGATTAGTTCACCCCTCCACTTT
>TRBJ1-2|.|.|TRBV11-2
CASSLDNADYGYTF
TGTGCCAGCAGCTTAGATAACGCAGACTATGGCTACACCTTC
>TRBJ2-1|TRBD2|.|TRBV10-3
CAISERGGFYNEQFF
TGTGCCATCAGTGAACGGGGGGGGTTCTACAATGAGCAGTTCTTC
>TRBJ1-6|TRBD1|.|TRBV27
CASSSTGVGSYNSPLHF
TGTGCCAGCAGTTCAACAGGGGTGGGTTCCTATAATTCACCCCTCCACTTT
>TRBJ1-2|TRBD1|few|TRBV9
CASSVAGTEGSYTF
TGTGCCAGCAGCGTAGCAGGGACAGAAGGAAGCTACACCTTC
>TRBJ2-3|.|.|TRBV29-1
CSVDPGSTDTQYF
TGCAGCGTTGATCCCGGGAGCACAGATACGCAGTATTTT
>TRBJ2-3|TRBD1|.|TRBV5-6
CASSPQGRTDTQYF
TGTGCCAGCAGCCCACAGGGGCGCACAGATACGCAGTATTTT
>TRBJ1-4|.|.|TRBV7-4
CASSLVATRGGEELFF
TGTGCCAGCAGCTTAGTCGCGACCAGGGGTGGGGAGGAACTGTTTTTT
>TRBJ1-2|TRBD1|.|TRBV30
CAWSRGGTYGYTF
TGTGCCTGGAGTAGAGGGGGCACCTATGGCTACACCTTC
>TRBJ2-1|.|.|TRBV14
CASSQRGGPYNEQFF
TGTGCCAGCAGCCAAAGGGGGGGGCCTTACAATGAGCAGTTCTTC
>TRBJ1-2|TRBD1|.|TRBV7-2
CASSPNTPGQGYGYTF
TGTGCCAGCAGCCCGAACACCCCCGGACAGGGCTATGGCTACACCTTC
>TRBJ1-1|TRBD1|.|TRBV5-6
CASSSTGTGLNTEAFF
TGTGCCAGCAGCTCCACCGGGACAGGGCTAAACACTGAAGCTTTCTTT
>TRBJ2-7|.|.|TRBV12-5
CASGASATYEQYF
TGTGCTAGTGGGGCCTCCGCTACCTACGAGCAGTACTTC
>TRBJ2-7|TRBD1|.|TRBV10-3
CASSDGPNRGHEQYF
TGTGCCTCATCGGATGGTCCAAACAGGGGCCACGAGCAGTACTTC
>TRBJ2-5|.|.|TRBV10-1
CASSPGPSLGQETQYF
TGCGCCAGCAGTCCGGGGCCTTCCCTAGGCCAAGAGACCCAGTACTTC
>TRBJ1-1|.|once|TRBV4-3
CASSQDLGANTEAFF
TGCGCCAGCAGCCAAGATCTGGGGGCGAACACTGAAGCTTTCTTT
>TRBJ1-4|.|.|TRBV5-1
CASSLSVGSNEKLFF
TGCGCCAGCAGCCTCTCGGTGGGGTCTAATGAAAAACTGTTTTTT